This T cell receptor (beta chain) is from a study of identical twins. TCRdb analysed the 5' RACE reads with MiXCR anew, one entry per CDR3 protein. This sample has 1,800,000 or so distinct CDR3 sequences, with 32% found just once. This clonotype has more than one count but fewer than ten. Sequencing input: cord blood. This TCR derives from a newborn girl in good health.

CDR3: CASSLGSGASNTGELFF. CDR3 DNA sequence: TGTGCCAGCAGCTTAGGTAGCGGGGCATCGAACACCGGGGAGCTGTTTTTT. The genes are TRBV7-6 and TRBJ2-2; 8 bases line up with TRBD2. CDR1 is SGHVS, CDR2 FNYEAQ, per germline. The trim removed 1 base at V and 0 bases at J, leaving 4 bases unmatched. The CDR3 spans 17 residues.